This TCR beta chain was obtained from a study of T cells in localized non-small cell lung cancer. The CDR3 length is 14 residues. Germline CDR1 is SGHTA and CDR2 is FQGNSA. With 3 bases removed from V and 3 bases from J, the gap between germline ends came to 12 bases. Of note for this clone: Its specificity is unknown.

The method was immunoSEQ multiplex PCR; TCRdb's version includes in-frame clones alone and lacks a portion of them. The sample yields tens of thousands of clones, approximately 84% seen once. Findings of the study overall: A single tumor region was sequenced, leaving heterogeneity possible.

The TCR sequence derives from a male donor older than 55 with stage III lung adenocarcinoma. The sequencing here drew on peripheral blood, taken before any cancer treatment. This rearrangement joins TRBV7-2 to TRBJ2-7, with D perhaps matching TRBD2 (5 bases). The CDR3 nucleotides read TGTGCCAGCAGCTTGATGGAGGCCCTCTACGAGCAGTACTTC. Protein: CASSLMEALYEQYF.